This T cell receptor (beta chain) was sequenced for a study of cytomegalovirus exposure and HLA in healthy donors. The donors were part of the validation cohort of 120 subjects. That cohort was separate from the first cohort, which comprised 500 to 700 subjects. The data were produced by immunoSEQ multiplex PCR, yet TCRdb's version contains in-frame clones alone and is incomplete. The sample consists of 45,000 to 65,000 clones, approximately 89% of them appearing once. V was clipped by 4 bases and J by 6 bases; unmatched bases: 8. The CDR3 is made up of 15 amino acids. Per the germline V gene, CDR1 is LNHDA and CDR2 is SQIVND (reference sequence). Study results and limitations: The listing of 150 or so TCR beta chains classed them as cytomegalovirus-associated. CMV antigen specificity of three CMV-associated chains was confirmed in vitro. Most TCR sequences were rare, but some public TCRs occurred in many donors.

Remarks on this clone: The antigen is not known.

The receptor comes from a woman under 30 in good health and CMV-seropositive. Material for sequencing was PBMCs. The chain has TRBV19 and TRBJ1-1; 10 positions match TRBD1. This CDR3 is CASSSRDRGTAEAFF. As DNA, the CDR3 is TGTGCCAGTAGTAGCCGGGACAGGGGAACGGCTGAAGCTTTCTTT.